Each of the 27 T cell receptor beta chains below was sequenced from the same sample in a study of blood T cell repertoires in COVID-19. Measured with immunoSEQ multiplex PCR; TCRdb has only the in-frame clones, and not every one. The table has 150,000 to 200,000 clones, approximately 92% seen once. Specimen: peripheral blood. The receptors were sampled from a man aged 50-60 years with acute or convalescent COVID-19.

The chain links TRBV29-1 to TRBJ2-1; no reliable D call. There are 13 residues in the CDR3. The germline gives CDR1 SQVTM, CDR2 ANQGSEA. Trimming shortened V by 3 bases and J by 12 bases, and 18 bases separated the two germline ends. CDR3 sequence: CSVDRVADFGQFF. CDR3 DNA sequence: TGCAGCGTTGACAGAGTAGCCGACTTTGGGCAGTTCTTC.

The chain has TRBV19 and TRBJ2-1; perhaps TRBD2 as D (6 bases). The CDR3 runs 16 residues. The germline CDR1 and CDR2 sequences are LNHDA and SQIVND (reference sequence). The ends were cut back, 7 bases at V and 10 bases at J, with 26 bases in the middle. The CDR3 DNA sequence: TGTGCCAGTACCACCGATCTGGGACTGCCACCCGACGAGCAGTTCTTC. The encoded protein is CASTTDLGLPPDEQFF.

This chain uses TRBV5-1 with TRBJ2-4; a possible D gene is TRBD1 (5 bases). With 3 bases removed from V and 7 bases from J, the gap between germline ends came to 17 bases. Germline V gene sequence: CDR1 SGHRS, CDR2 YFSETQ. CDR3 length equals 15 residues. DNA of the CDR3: TGCGCCAGCAGCTATACTCAGGGCCCCGGGAACATTCAGTACTTC. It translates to CASSYTQGPGNIQYF.

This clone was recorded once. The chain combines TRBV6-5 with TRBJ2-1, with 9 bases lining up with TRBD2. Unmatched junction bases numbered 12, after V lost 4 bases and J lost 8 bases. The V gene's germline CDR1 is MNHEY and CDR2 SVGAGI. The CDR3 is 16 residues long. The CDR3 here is CASSSRDSGRLDEQFF. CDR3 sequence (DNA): TGTGCCAGCAGTTCCCGCGATAGCGGGAGATTAGATGAGCAGTTCTTC.

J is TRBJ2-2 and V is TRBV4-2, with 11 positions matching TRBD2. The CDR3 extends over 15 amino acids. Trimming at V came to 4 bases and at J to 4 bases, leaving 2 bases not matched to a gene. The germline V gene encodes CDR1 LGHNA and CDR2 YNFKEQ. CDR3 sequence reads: CASSPGLAVTGELFF. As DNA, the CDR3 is TGTGCCAGCAGCCCGGGACTAGCGGTCACCGGGGAGCTGTTTTTT.

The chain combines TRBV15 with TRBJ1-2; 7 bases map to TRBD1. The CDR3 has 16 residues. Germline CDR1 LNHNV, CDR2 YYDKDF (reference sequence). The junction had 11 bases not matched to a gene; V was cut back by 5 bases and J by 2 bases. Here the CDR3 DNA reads TGTGCCACCAGCCCCCTAGGACAGGTGAAAAACTATGGCTACACCTTC. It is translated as CATSPLGQVKNYGYTF.

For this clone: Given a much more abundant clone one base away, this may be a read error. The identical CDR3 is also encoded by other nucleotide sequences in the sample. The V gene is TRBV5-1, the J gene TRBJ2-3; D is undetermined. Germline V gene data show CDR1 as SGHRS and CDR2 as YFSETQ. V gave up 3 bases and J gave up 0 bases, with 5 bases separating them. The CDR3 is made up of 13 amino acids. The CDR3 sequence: CASSSTSTDTQYF. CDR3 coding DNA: TGCGCCAGCAGCTCAACAAGCACAGATACGCAGTATTTT.

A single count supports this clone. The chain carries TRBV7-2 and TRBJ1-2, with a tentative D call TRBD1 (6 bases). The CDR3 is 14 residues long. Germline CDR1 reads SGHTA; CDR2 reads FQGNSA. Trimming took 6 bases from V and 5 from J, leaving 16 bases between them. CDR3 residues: CASRIQGDQYGYTF. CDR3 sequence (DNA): TGTGCCAGCAGAATACAGGGCGATCAATATGGCTACACCTTC.

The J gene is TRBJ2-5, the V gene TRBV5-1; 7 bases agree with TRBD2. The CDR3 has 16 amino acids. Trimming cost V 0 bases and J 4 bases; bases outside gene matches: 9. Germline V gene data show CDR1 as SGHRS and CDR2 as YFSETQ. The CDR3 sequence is CASSLAQAGDRETQYF. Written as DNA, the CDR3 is TGCGCCAGCAGCTTGGCCCAGGCGGGAGATCGAGAGACCCAGTACTTC.

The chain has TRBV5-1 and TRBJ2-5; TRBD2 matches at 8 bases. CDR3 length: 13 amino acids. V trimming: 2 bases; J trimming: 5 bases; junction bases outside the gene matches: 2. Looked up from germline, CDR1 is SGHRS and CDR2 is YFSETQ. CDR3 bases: TGCGCCAGCAGCTTTTCTAGCGGGGAGACCCAGTACTTC. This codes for CASSFSSGETQYF.

Written as DNA, the CDR3 is TGCGCCAGCAATCCTTCCGCAGATCAGCCCCAGCATTTT. Encoded protein: CASNPSADQPQHF. This chain uses TRBV10-2 with TRBJ1-5; D uncertain. CDR3 length: 13 residues. The germline gives CDR1 WSHSY, CDR2 SAAADI. The V gene lost 7 bases and the J gene lost 5 bases, with 12 bases spanning the gap.

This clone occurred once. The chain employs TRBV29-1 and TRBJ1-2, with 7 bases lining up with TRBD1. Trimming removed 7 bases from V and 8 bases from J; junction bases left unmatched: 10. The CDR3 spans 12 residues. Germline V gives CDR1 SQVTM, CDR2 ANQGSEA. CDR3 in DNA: TGCAGCGGAACGGACAGGCTGGGAGGCTACACCTTC. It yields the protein CSGTDRLGGYTF.

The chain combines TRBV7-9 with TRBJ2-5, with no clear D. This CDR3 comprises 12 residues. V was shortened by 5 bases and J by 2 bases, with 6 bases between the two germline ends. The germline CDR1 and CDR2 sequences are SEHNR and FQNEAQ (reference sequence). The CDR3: CASSVIQETQYF. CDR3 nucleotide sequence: TGTGCCAGCAGCGTAATTCAAGAGACCCAGTACTTC.

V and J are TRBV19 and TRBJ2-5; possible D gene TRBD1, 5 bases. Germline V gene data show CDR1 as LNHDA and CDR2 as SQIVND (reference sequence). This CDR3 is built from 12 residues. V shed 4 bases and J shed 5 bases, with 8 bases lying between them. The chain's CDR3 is CASSTGRETQYF. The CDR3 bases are TGTGCCAGTAGTACAGGGCGGGAGACCCAGTACTTC.

The CDR3 spells CASSQADRRTNTGELFF. In nucleotides, the CDR3 is TGCGCCAGCAGCCAAGCCGACAGGAGGACGAACACCGGGGAGCTGTTTTTT. This sequence joins TRBV4-1 and TRBJ2-2, with D perhaps TRBD1 (6 bases). V was pared by 1 base and J by 0 bases, with 12 bases between. The germline CDR1 and CDR2 sequences are MGHRA and YSYEKL. The length of the CDR3 is 17 residues.

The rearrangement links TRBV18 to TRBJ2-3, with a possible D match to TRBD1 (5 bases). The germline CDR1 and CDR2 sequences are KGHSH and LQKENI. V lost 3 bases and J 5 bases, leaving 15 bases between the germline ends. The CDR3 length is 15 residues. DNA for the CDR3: TGTGCCAGCTCACCTTCCCTAGTAGGGGAAGATACGCAGTATTTT. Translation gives CASSPSLVGEDTQYF.

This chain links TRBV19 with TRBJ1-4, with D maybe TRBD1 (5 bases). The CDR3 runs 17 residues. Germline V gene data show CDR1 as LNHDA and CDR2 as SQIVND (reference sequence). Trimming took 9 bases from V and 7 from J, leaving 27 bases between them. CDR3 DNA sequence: TGTGCCAGAGAATCCACAAAGGAGGGGAGGATGAGTGAAAAACTGTTTTTT. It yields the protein CARESTKEGRMSEKLFF.

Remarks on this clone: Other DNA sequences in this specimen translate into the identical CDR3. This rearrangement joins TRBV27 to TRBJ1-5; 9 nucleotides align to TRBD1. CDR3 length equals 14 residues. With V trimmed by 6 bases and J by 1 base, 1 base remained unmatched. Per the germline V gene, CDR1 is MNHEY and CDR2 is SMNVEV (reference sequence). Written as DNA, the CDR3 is TGTGCCAGCAGACAGGGGGCAAGCAATCAGCCCCAGCATTTT. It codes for CASRQGASNQPQHF.

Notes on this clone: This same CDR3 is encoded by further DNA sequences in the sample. CDR3 sequence (DNA): TGTGCCAGCAGCGTAGGGAGAAGCTCCTACGAGCAGTACTTC. Protein: CASSVGRSSYEQYF. V usage is TRBV9 and J usage is TRBJ2-7; D is ambiguous. V was cut by 0 bases and J by 0 bases, with 7 bases left in between. The length of the CDR3 is 14 residues. From germline, CDR1 is SGDLS and CDR2 YYNGEE.

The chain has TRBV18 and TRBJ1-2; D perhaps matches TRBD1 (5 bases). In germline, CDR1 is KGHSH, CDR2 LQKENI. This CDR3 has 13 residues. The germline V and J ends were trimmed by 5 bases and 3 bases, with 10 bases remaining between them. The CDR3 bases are TGTGCCAGCTCAGAAGGACAAGACTATGGCTACACCTTC. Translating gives CASSEGQDYGYTF.

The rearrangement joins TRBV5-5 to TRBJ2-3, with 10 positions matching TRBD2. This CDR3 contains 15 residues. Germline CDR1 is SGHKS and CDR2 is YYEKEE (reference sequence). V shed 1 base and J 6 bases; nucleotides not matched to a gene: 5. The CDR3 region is CASSLFERGGDTQYF. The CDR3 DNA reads TGTGCCAGCAGCTTGTTCGAGCGGGGGGGCGATACGCAGTATTTT.

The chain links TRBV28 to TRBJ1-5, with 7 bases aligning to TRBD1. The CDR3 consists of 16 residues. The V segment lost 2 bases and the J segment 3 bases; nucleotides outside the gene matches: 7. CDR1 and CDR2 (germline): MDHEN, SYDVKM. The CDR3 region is CASSLRRTGLNQPQHF. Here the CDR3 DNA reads TGTGCCAGCAGTTTAAGACGGACAGGCCTCAATCAGCCCCAGCATTTT.

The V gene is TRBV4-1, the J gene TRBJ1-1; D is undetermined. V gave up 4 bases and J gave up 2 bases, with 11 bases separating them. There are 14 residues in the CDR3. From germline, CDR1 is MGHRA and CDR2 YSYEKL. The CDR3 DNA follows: TGCGCCAGCAGCCGAGAGTGGAGCAACACTGAAGCTTTCTTT. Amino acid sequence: CASSREWSNTEAFF.

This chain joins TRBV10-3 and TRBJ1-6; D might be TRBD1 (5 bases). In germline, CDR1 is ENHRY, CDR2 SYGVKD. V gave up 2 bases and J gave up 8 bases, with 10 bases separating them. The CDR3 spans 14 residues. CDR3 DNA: TGTGCCATCAGTGAGAGGGGAGGCGATTCACCCCTCCACTTT. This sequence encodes CAISERGGDSPLHF.

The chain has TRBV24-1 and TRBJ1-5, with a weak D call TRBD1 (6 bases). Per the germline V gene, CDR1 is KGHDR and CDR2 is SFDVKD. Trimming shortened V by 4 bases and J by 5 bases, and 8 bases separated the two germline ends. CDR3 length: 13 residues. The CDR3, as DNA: TGTGCCACCAGTGAACAGGGCCATCAGCCCCAGCATTTT. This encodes CATSEQGHQPQHF.

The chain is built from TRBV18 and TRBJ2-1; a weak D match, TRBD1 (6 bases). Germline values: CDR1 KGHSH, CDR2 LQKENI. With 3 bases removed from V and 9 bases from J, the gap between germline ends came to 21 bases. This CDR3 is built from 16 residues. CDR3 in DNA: TGTGCCAGCTCACCGTTGACAGGACCCTATTTTGTTGAGCAGTTCTTC. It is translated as CASSPLTGPYFVEQFF.

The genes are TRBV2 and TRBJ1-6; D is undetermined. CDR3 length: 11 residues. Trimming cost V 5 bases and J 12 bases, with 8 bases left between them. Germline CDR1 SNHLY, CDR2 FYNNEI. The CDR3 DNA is TGTGCCAGCAGTTTCAGCGGACCCCTCCACTTT. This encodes CASSFSGPLHF.